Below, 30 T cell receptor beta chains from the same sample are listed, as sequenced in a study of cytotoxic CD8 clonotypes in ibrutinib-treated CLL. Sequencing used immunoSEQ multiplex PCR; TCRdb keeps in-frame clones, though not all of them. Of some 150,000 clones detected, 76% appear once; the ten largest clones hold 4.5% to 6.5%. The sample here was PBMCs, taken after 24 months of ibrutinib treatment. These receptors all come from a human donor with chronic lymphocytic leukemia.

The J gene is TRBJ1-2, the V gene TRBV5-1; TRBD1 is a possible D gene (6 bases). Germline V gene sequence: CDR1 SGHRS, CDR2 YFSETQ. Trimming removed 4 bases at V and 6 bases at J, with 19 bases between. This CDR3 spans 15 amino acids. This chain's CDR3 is CASSPWGAGWNGYTF. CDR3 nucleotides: TGCGCCAGCAGCCCATGGGGGGCAGGGTGGAATGGCTACACCTTC.

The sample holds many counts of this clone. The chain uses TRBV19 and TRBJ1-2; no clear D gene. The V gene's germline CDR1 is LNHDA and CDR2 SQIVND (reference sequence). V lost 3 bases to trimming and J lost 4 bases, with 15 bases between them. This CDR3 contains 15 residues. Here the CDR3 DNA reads TGTGCCAGTAGTATCCTCCCGACCACGTCCTATGGCTACACCTTC. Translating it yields CASSILPTTSYGYTF.

CDR3 loop: CAWSVGGGQGYGYTF. The CDR3 coding sequence is TGTGCCTGGAGTGTAGGGGGCGGGCAGGGCTATGGCTACACCTTC. This sequence joins TRBV30 and TRBJ1-2, with 7 bases fitting TRBD1. The CDR3 sequence is 15 residues long. Germline CDR1 reads GTSNPN; CDR2 reads SVGIG (reference sequence). With V trimmed by 0 bases and J by 4 bases, 8 bases remained unmatched.

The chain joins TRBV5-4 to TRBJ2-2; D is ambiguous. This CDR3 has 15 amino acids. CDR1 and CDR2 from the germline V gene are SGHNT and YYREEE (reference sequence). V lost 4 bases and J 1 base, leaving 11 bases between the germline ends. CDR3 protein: CASSALAGNTGELFF. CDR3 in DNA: TGTGCCAGCAGCGCGTTAGCAGGGAACACCGGGGAGCTGTTTTTT.

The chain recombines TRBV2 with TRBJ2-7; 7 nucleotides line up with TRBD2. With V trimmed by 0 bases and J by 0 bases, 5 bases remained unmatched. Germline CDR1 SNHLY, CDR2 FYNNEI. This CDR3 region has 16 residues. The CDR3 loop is CASSEAWGGTSYEQYF. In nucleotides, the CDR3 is TGTGCCAGCAGTGAAGCTTGGGGGGGGACCTCCTACGAGCAGTACTTC.

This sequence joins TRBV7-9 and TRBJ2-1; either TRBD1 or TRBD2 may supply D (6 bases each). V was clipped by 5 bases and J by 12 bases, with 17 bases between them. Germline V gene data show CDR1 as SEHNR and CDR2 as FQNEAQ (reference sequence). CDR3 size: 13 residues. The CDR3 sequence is CASSPNREEGQFF. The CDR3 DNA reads TGTGCCAGCAGCCCGAACAGGGAGGAGGGGCAGTTCTTC.

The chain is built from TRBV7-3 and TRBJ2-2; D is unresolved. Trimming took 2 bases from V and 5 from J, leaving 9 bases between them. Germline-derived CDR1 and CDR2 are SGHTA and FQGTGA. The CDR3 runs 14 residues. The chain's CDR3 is CASSLGQQTGELFF. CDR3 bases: TGTGCCAGCAGCTTAGGGCAGCAGACCGGGGAGCTGTTTTTT.

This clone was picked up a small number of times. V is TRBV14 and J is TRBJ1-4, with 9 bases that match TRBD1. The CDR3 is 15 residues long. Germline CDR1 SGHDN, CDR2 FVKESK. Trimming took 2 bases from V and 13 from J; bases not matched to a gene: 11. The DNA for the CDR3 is TGTGCCAGCAGCCAATGGACAGGGGCTTTCACTAGACTGTTTTTT. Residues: CASSQWTGAFTRLFF.

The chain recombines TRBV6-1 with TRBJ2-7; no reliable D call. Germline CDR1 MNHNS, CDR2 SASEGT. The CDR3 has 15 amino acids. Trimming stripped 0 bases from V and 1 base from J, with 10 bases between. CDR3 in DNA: TGTGCCAGCAGTGAAGCGCTTCGGGCGTCCTACGAGCAGTACTTC. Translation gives CASSEALRASYEQYF.

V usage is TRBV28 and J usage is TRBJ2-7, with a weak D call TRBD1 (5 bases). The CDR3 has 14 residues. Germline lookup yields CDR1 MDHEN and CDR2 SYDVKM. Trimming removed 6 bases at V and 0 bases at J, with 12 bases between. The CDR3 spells CASRPQGHSYEQYF. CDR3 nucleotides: TGTGCCAGCAGGCCTCAGGGTCACTCCTACGAGCAGTACTTC.

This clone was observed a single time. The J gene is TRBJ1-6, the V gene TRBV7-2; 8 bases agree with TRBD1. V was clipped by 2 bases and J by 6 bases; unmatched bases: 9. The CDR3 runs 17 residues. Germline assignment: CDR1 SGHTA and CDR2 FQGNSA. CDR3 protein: CASSLRGRTGPNSPLHF. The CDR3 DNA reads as TGTGCCAGCAGCTTAAGGGGCCGGACAGGGCCTAATTCACCCCTCCACTTT. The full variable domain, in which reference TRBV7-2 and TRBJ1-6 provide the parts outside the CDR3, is GAGVSQSPSNKVTEKGKDVELRCDPISGHTALYWYRQSLGQGLEFLIYFQGNSAPDKSGLPSDRFSAERTGGSVSTLTIQRTQQEDSAVYLCASSLRGRTGPNSPLHFGNGTRLTVT.

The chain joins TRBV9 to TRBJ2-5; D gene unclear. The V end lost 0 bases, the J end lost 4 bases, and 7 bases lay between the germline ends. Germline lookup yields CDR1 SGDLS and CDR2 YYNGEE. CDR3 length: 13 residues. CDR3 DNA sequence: TGTGCCAGCAGCGTAGGTTCGGGAGAGACCCAGTACTTC. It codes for CASSVGSGETQYF.

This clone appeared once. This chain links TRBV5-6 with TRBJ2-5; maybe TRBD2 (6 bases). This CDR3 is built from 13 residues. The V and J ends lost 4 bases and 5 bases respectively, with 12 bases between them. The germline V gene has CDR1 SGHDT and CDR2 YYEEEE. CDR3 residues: CASSPDYGETQYF. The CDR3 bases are TGTGCCAGCAGCCCGGACTACGGGGAGACCCAGTACTTC. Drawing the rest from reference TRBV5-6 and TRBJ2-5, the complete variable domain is DAGVTQSPTHLIKTRGQQVTLRCSPKSGHDTVSWYQQALGQGPQFIFQYYEEEERQRGNFPDRFSGHQFPNYSSELNVNALLLGDSALYLCASSPDYGETQYFGPGTRLLVL.

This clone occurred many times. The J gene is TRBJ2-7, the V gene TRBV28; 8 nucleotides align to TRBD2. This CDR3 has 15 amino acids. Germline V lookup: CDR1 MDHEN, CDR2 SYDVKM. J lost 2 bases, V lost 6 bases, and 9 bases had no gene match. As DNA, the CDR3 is TGTGCCAGCAGCTCACCGGGGACTAGTCCCTACGAGCAGTACTTC. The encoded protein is CASSSPGTSPYEQYF.

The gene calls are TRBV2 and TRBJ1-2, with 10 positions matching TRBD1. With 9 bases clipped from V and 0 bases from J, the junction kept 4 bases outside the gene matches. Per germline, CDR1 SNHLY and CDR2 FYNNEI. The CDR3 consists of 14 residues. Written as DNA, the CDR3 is TGTGCCAGAGGACAGGGGGGTGCTAACTATGGCTACACCTTC. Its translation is CARGQGGANYGYTF.

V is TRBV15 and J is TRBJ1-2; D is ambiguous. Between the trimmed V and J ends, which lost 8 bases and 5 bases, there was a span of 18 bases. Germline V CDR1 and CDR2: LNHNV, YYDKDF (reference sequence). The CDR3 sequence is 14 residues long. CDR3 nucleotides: TGTGCCACCCAAACCACCCGGGCCTCTTATGGCTACACCTTC. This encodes CATQTTRASYGYTF.

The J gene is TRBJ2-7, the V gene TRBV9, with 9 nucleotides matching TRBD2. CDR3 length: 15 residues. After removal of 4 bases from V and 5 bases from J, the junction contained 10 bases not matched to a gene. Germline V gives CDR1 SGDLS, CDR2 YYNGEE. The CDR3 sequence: CASSPLTAGGDEQYF. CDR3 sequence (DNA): TGTGCCAGCAGCCCCTTGACAGCGGGAGGTGACGAGCAGTACTTC. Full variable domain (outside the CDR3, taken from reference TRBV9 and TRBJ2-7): DSGVTQTPKHLITATGQRVTLRCSPRSGDLSVYWYQQSLDQGLQFLIQYYNGEERAKGNILERFSAQQFPDLHSELNLSSLELGDSALYFCASSPLTAGGDEQYFGPGTRLTVT.

Here the CDR3 DNA reads TGCGCCAGCAGCTTGGCTGGCGGGGGGAACACCGGGGAGCTGTTTTTT. Translation: CASSLAGGGNTGELFF. The chain links TRBV5-1 to TRBJ2-2, with 7 bases lining up with TRBD2. Germline loops: CDR1 SGHRS, CDR2 YFSETQ. The V gene end was trimmed by 0 bases and the J gene end by 1 base; junction bases not matched to a gene: 3. The length of the CDR3 is 16 residues.

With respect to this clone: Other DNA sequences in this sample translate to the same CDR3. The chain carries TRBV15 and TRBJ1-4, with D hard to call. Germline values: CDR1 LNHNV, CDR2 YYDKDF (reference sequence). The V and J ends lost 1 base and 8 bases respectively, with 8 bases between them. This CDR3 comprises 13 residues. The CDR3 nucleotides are TGTGCCACCAGCAGAGGGGGTAGGGAAAAACTGTTTTTT. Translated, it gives CATSRGGREKLFF.

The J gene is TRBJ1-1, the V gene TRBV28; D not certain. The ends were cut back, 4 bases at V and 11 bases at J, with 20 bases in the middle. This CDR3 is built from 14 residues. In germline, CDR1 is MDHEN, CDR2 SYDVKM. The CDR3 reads CASSSPPTLPPAFF. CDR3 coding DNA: TGTGCCAGCAGTTCCCCTCCCACCCTCCCCCCGGCTTTCTTT.

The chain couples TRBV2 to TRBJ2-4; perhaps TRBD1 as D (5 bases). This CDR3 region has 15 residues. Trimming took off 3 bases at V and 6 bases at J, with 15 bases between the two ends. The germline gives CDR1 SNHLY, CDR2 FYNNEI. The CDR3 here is CASSDSDTLGNIQYF. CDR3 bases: TGTGCCAGCAGTGATTCGGACACCCTCGGAAACATTCAGTACTTC.

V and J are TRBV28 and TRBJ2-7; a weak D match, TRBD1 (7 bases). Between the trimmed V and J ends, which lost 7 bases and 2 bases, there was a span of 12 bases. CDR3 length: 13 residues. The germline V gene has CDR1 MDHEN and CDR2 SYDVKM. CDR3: CASKGAGPYEQYF. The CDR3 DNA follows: TGTGCCAGCAAGGGGGCGGGACCCTACGAGCAGTACTTC.

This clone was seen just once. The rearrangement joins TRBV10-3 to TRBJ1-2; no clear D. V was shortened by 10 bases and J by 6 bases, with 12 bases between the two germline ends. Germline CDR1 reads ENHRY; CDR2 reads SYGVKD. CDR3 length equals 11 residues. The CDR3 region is CATGEGDGYTF. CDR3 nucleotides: TGTGCCACCGGGGAGGGTGATGGCTACACCTTC.

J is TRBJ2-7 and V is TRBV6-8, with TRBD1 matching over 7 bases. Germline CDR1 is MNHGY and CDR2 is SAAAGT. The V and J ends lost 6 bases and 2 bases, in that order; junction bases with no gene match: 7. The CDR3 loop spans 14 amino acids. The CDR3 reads CASRRQGLAYEQYF. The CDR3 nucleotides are TGTGCCAGCAGGCGACAGGGATTGGCCTACGAGCAGTACTTC.

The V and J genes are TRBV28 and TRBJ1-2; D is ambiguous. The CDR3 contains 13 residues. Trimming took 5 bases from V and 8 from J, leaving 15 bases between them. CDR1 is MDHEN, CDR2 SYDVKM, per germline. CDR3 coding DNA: TGTGCCAGCAGTGCCCCAGTGGCGTTGGGCTACACCTTC. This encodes CASSAPVALGYTF.

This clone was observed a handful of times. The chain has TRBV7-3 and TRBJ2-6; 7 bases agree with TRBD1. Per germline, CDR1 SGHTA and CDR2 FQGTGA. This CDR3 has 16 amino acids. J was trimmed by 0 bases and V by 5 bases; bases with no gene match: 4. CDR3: CASSPGQVSGANVLTF. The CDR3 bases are TGTGCCAGCAGCCCCGGACAGGTCTCTGGGGCCAACGTCCTGACTTTC. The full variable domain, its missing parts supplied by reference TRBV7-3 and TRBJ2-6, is GAGVSQTPSNKVTEKGKYVELRCDPISGHTALYWYRQSLGQGPEFLIYFQGTGAADDSGLPNDRFFAVRPEGSVSTLKIQRTERGDSAVYLCASSPGQVSGANVLTFGAGSRLTVL.

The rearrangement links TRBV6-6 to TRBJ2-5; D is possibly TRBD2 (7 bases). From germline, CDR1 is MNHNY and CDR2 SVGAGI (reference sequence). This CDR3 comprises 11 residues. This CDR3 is CAGGHQETQYF. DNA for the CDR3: TGTGCGGGGGGGCACCAAGAGACCCAGTACTTC.

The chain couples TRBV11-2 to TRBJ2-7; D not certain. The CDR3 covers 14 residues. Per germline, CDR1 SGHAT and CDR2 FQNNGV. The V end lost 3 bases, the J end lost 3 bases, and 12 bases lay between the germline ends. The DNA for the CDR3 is TGTGCCAGCAGCTTGGGCCCGGGTAACTACGAGCAGTACTTC. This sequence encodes CASSLGPGNYEQYF.

The CDR3 region is CASSPIAGQTYEQYF. The DNA for the CDR3 is TGTGCCAGCTCACCAATTGCGGGGCAAACCTACGAGCAGTACTTC. The chain recombines TRBV18 with TRBJ2-7; a possible D gene is TRBD2 (6 bases). The V and J ends lost 2 bases and 2 bases respectively, with 13 bases between them. Germline V gene data show CDR1 as KGHSH and CDR2 as LQKENI. This CDR3 has 15 residues.

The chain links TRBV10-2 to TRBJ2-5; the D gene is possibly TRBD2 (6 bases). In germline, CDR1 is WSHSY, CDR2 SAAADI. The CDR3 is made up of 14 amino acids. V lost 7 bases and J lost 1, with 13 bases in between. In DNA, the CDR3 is TGCGCCAGCATGCGGGGCAGGACCCAAGAGACCCAGTACTTC. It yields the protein CASMRGRTQETQYF.